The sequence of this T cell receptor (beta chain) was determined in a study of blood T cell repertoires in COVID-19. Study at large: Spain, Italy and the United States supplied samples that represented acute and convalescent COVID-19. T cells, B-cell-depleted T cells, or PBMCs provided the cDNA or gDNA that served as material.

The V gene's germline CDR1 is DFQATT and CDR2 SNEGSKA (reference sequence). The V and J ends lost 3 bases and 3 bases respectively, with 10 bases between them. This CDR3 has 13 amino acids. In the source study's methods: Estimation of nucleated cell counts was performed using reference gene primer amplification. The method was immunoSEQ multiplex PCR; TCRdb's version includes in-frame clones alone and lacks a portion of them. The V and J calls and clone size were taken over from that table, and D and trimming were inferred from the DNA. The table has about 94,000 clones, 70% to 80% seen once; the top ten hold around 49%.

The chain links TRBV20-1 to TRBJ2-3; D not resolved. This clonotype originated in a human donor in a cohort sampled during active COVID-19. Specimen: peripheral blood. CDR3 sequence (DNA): TGCAGTGCTAGTCCGGTCGTGACAGATACGCAGTATTTT. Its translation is CSASPVVTDTQYF.